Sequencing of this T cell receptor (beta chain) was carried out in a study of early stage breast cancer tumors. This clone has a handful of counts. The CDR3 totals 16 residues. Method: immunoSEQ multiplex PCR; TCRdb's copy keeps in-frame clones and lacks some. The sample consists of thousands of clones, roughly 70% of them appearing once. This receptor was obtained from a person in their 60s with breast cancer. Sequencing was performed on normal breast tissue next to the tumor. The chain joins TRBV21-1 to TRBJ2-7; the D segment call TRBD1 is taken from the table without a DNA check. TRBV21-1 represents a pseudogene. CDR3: CASSKNVDREAREQYF. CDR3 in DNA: TGTGCCAGCAGCAAAAATGTGGACAGGGAAGCTCGCGAGCAGTACTTC.